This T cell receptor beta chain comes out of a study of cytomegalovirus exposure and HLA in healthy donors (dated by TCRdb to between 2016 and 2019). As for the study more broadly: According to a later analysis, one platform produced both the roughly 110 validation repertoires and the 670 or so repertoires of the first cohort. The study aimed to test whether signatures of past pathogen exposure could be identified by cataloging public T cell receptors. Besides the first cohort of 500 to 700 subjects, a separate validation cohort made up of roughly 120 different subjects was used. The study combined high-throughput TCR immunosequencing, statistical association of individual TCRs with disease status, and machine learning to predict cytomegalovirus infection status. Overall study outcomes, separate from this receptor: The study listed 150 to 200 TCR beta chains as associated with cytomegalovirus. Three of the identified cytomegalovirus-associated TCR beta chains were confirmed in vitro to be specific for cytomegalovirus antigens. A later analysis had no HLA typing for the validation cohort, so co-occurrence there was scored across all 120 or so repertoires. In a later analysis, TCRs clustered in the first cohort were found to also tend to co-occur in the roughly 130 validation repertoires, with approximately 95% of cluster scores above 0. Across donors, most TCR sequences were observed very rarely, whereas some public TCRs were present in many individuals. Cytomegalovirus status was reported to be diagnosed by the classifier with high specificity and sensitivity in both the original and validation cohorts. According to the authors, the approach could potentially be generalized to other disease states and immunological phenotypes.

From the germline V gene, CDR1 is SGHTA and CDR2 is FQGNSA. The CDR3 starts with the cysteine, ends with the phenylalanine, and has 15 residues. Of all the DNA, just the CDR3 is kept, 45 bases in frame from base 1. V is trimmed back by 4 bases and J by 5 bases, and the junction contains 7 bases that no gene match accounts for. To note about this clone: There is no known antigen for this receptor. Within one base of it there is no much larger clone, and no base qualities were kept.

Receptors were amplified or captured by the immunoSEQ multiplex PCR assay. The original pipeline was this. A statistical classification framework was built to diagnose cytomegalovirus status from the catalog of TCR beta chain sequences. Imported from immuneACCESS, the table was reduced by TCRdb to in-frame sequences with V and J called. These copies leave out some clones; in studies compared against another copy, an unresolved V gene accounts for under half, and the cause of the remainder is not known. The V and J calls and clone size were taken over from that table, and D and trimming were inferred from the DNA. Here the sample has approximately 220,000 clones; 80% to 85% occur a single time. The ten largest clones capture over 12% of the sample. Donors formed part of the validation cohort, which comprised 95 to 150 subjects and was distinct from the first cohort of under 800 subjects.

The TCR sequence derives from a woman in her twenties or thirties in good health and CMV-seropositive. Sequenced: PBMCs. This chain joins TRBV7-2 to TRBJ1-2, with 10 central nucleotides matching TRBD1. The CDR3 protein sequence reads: CASSSWGTGEYGYTF. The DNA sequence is TGTGCCAGCAGCTCATGGGGGACAGGGGAGTATGGCTACACCTTC. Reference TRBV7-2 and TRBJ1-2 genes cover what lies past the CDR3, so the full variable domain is GAGVSQSPSNKVTEKGKDVELRCDPISGHTALYWYRQSLGQGLEFLIYFQGNSAPDKSGLPSDRFSAERTGGSVSTLTIQRTQQEDSAVYLCASSSWGTGEYGYTFGSGTRLTVV.